This entry describes one T cell receptor beta chain. Authors' data handling: Amplification with reference gene primers provided the estimates of nucleated cell counts. Some clones are missing from TCRdb's copy, which holds only in-frame ones; the method was immunoSEQ multiplex PCR. That table gives V, J and clone size, and the DNA gave D and trimming. The profile shows about 140,000 clones, approximately 87% of them singletons. The entry originates in a study of blood T cell repertoires in COVID-19. Study context: Acute-phase and convalescent COVID-19 samples originated in the United States, Italy and Spain. PBMCs, B-cell-depleted T cells, or T cells were the source of the cDNA or gDNA that made up the material.

V was pared by 1 base and J by 9 bases, with 1 base of the junction left unmatched. Looked up from germline, CDR1 is SEHNR and CDR2 is FQNEAQ (reference sequence). The CDR3 covers 13 residues. The rearrangement uses TRBV7-9 and TRBJ2-1; TRBD1 matches 9 bases. The sequence was obtained from a woman between 40 and 50 years old with acute or convalescent COVID-19. What was sequenced was peripheral blood. CDR3 nucleotides: TGTGCCAGCAGCTTAGTGGGACAGGGTGAGCAGTTCTTC. Translation gives CASSLVGQGEQFF. The full variable domain, rest sourced from reference TRBV7-9 and TRBJ2-1, is DTGVSQNPRHKITKRGQNVTFRCDPISEHNRLYWYRQTLGQGPEFLTYFQNEAQLEKSRLLSDRFSAERPKGSFSTLEIQRTEQGDSAMYLCASSLVGQGEQFFGPGTRLTVL.